This T cell receptor (beta chain) was observed in a study of response to subunit inactivated influenza vaccine. Germline loops: CDR1 LNHDA, CDR2 SQIVND (reference sequence). This CDR3 contains 15 residues. With V trimmed by 7 bases and J by 5 bases, 11 bases remained unmatched. This clonotype came up a few times. Its antigen remains unknown. The study's findings and limits: New T cells are recruited in small numbers by each seasonal influenza vaccination, according to the authors' suggestion.

In TCRdb, the RT-PCR reads were re-called with MiXCR into one record per CDR3 protein. The repertoire holds more than 450,000 distinct CDR3 sequences, with roughly 12% as singletons. This sequence joins TRBV19 and TRBJ2-1, with TRBD2 matching over 7 bases. This TCR was recovered from a man aged 50 or older who received an inactivated influenza vaccine. Sample: PBMCs from blood, taken on the day of vaccination. The CDR3 loop reads CASISNGLGDNEQFF. CDR3 sequence (DNA): TGTGCCAGTATCTCTAATGGACTAGGAGACAATGAGCAGTTCTTC.